This entry lists 11 T cell receptor beta chains sequenced from one sample in a study of T cells in Graves' hyperthyroidism and ophthalmopathy. RNA transcripts served as the template for amplifying TCR beta CDR3 regions. HTBI primers drove first-round RT-PCR of the TCR CDR3. TCRdb re-derived calls from the multiplex PCR reads in MiXCR, one entry per CDR3 protein. The data hold 250,000 to 350,000 distinct CDR3 sequences, with about 20% observed a single time. Input material: blood. These receptors originate from a young man with Graves' ophthalmopathy.

In its sample, this clonotype was seen many times. CDR3 DNA sequence: TGTGCCAGCAGCTCACGCAGGGGAGGCACCGGGGAGCTGTTTTTT. Protein sequence: CASSSRRGGTGELFF. The chain is built from TRBV11-2 and TRBJ2-2; D possibly matches TRBD1 or TRBD2 (6 bases each). Germline V gene lookup returns CDR1 SGHAT and CDR2 FQNNGV. The ends were cut back, 4 bases at V and 4 bases at J, with 13 bases in the middle. This CDR3 has 15 residues.

This clonotype has more than one count but fewer than ten. The V gene is TRBV5-8, the J gene TRBJ1-5; a weak D match, TRBD1 (5 bases). The V and J ends lost 4 bases and 6 bases respectively, with 11 bases between them. The germline gives CDR1 SGHTS, CDR2 YDEGEE. This CDR3 has 13 amino acids. Written as DNA, the CDR3 is TGTGCCAGCAGCCTACACAGGACTCAGCCCCAGCATTTT. Translation gives CASSLHRTQPQHF.

The table lists this clonotype with many counts. This chain uses TRBV12-3 or TRBV12-4 with TRBJ2-7; the match to TRBD2 covers 13 bases. The V gene end was trimmed by 6 bases and the J gene end by 1 base; junction bases not matched to a gene: 3. The CDR3 length is 15 residues. CDR3 sequence: CASRQGLAGSYEQYF. In nucleotides, the CDR3 is TGTGCCAGCAGGCAGGGACTAGCGGGATCCTACGAGCAGTACTTC.

V and J are TRBV9 and TRBJ2-1; D unclear. The CDR3 consists of 14 residues. The V end lost 4 bases, the J end lost 4 bases, and 12 bases lay between the germline ends. In germline, CDR1 is SGDLS, CDR2 YYNGEE. The CDR3 DNA reads TGTGCCAGCAGCTTAGAAAACCCTTACAATGAGCAGTTCTTC. Residues: CASSLENPYNEQFF.

The V gene is TRBV5-1, the J gene TRBJ2-1; 7 bases line up with TRBD1. The CDR3 consists of 18 residues. Germline CDR1 is SGHRS and CDR2 is YFSETQ. The V segment lost 7 bases and the J segment 2 bases; nucleotides outside the gene matches: 18. The CDR3, as DNA: TGCGCCAGCTCCTACCCATCCAACAGGGGCCCTCCCTACAATGAGCAGTTCTTC. Protein: CASSYPSNRGPPYNEQFF.

The V and J genes are TRBV6-1 and TRBJ1-3; D perhaps matches TRBD1 (5 bases). This CDR3 comprises 13 residues. The V and J ends lost 8 bases and 0 bases respectively, with 8 bases between them. Germline-derived CDR1 and CDR2 are MNHNS and SASEGT. CDR3 nucleotides: TGTGCCAGCCGAGACAGCTCTGGAAACACCATATATTTT. Its protein is CASRDSSGNTIYF.

This clonotype was observed a single time. This chain connects TRBV7-3 to TRBJ2-5; D assignment may be TRBD1 or TRBD2 (6 bases each). Trimming took 5 bases from V and 5 from J, leaving 12 bases between them. The CDR3 spans 13 residues. The germline CDR1 and CDR2 sequences are SGHTA and FQGTGA. The CDR3 nucleotides are TGTGCCAGCAGCCCGCGGGACAAGGAGACCCAGTACTTC. Translating it yields CASSPRDKETQYF.

This clonotype was recorded many times. The chain recombines TRBV11-1 with TRBJ1-1, with TRBD1 as a possible D gene (5 bases). Germline lookup yields CDR1 SGHAT and CDR2 FQDESV (reference sequence). The length of the CDR3 is 15 residues. With 1 base removed from V and 2 bases from J, the gap between germline ends came to 11 bases. The CDR3 sequence: CASSLGQTVNTEAFF. The DNA of the CDR3 is TGTGCCAGCAGCTTAGGACAGACCGTAAACACTGAAGCTTTCTTT. Filled out from reference TRBV11-1 and TRBJ1-1, the complete variable domain reads EAEVAQSPRYKITEKSQAVAFWCDPISGHATLYWYRQILGQGPELLVQFQDESVVDDSQLPKDRFSAERLKGVDSTLKIQPAELGDSAMYLCASSLGQTVNTEAFFGQGTRLTVV.

The rearrangement uses TRBV6-5 and TRBJ1-6; 11 bases align to TRBD1. V was pared by 2 bases and J by 7 bases, with 1 base of the junction left unmatched. There are 15 residues in the CDR3. Germline lookup yields CDR1 MNHEY and CDR2 SVGAGI. CDR3 nucleotides: TGTGCCAGCAGTTACGGGACAGGGGGGAATTCACCCCTCCACTTT. Translation gives CASSYGTGGNSPLHF.

For the CDR3, the DNA is TGTGCCAGCAGTTTACCCACACACACTAACTATGGCTACACCTTC. This encodes CASSLPTHTNYGYTF. V usage is TRBV28 and J usage is TRBJ1-2; D is uncertain. CDR3 length: 15 residues. V gave up 2 bases and J gave up 0 bases, with 10 bases separating them. In germline, CDR1 is MDHEN, CDR2 SYDVKM.

V usage is TRBV6-1 and J usage is TRBJ1-3; D call uncertain. The CDR3 spans 16 residues. The germline gives CDR1 MNHNS, CDR2 SASEGT. V dropped 7 bases and J dropped 0 bases, with 16 bases sitting between them. This CDR3 reads CASTRGVPSSGNTIYF. The CDR3 DNA follows: TGTGCCAGCACCCGGGGTGTCCCGAGCTCTGGAAACACCATATATTTT.